This T cell receptor beta chain was identified in a study of vaccination effects on CD4 cells after COVID-19. Overall study context: Antigen-specific CD4+ T cells were expanded (with viral peptide pools) by the ViraFEST assay ahead of sequencing.

The repertoire was sequenced with immunoSEQ multiplex PCR; TCRdb's copy has only in-frame clones and lacks some. The data hold around 30,000 clones, with roughly 70% observed a single time. Note on this clone: Its antigen is as yet unknown.

Trimming cost V 4 bases and J 1 base, with 8 bases left between them. The germline CDR1 and CDR2 sequences are SGHRS and YFSETQ. This CDR3 spans 13 amino acids. Investigators separated out CD4+ T cells once more than nine days of culture had passed. The TCR sequence derives from a human donor who received a COVID-19 vaccine. The sample here was CD4+ T cells from PBMCs cultured without peptide, taken before COVID-19 vaccination. The chain couples TRBV5-1 to TRBJ2-5, with TRBD1 as a possible D gene (5 bases). The CDR3 is CASSLDTQETQYF. In DNA form, the CDR3 reads TGCGCCAGCAGCCTGGACACCCAAGAGACCCAGTACTTC.